The source of this T cell receptor beta chain is a study of beta chain features in type 1 diabetes. Blood was drawn once from each donor into heparinised tubes. The draws averaged around 110 mL. The V gene's germline CDR1 is LGHNA and CDR2 YSLEER. J lost 4 bases, V lost 8 bases, and 9 bases had no gene match. The CDR3 runs to 14 residues. All of the isolated RNA was reverse transcribed, so expressed TCRB transcripts were sequenced. Assay used: immunoSEQ multiplex PCR; TCRdb lists only in-frame clones, some missing. The sample holds 400,000 or so clones, about 10% seen once. Notes on the study in general: Among patients with Type 1 diabetes, TCRB CDR3s were moderately but significantly shorter in every one of the four CD4+ subsets. Researchers reported that naive, central memory and Treg TCRB repertoires appeared more similar in patients than in healthy donors.

In the case of this clone: Its antigen is unidentified.

This sequence was found in a man aged 25-40 years with type 1 diabetes. The sequenced sample was central memory CD4+ T cells from blood. This chain links TRBV4-3 with TRBJ2-5, with TRBD2 matching 8 bases. In DNA form, the CDR3 reads TGCGCCAGCGCTTTTCGGGGGGGGGCAGAGACCCAGTACTTC. Translating it yields CASAFRGGAETQYF.